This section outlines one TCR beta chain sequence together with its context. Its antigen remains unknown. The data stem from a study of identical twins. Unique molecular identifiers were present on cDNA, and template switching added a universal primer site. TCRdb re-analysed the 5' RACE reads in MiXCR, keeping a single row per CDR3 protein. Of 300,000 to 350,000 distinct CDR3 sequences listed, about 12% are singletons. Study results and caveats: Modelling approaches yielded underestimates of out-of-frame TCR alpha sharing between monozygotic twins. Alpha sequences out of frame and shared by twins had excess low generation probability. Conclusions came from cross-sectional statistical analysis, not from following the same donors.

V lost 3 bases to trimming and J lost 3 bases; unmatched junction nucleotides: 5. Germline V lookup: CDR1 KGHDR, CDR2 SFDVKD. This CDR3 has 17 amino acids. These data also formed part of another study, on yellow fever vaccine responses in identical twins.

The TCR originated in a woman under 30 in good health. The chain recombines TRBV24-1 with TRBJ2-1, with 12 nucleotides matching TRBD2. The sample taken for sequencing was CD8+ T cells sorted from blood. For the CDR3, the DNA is TGTGCCACCAGTGATGACCGGACTAGCGGGAACTACAATGAGCAGTTCTTC. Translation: CATSDDRTSGNYNEQFF.